The subject of this entry is one TCR beta chain. Trimming removed 2 bases from V and 4 bases from J, with 12 bases in between. Germline CDR1 and CDR2: LGHNA and YSLEER. This CDR3 is built from 14 residues. The data originate from a study of T cells after posttransplantation cyclophosphamide. The data were produced by immunoSEQ multiplex PCR, yet TCRdb's version contains in-frame clones alone and is incomplete. The table lists under 15,000 clones, around 80% of them singletons. Control samples came 1 year after myeloablative marrow transplants with methotrexate plus calcineurin inhibitor. The receptor was isolated from a male patient aged 25 to 39 who received an allogeneic stem cell transplant from an unrelated donor, was CMV-positive, and had acute GVHD only. The graft donor may have contributed some T cells. Sequencing was performed on PBMCs, taken about 350 days after allogeneic stem cell transplant with calcineurin inhibitor and methotrexate. This chain links TRBV4-3 with TRBJ2-7, with D possibly matching TRBD2 (6 bases). The CDR3 loop reads CASSQFGGPYEQYF. CDR3 coding DNA: TGCGCCAGCAGCCAATTCGGGGGACCTTACGAGCAGTACTTC.